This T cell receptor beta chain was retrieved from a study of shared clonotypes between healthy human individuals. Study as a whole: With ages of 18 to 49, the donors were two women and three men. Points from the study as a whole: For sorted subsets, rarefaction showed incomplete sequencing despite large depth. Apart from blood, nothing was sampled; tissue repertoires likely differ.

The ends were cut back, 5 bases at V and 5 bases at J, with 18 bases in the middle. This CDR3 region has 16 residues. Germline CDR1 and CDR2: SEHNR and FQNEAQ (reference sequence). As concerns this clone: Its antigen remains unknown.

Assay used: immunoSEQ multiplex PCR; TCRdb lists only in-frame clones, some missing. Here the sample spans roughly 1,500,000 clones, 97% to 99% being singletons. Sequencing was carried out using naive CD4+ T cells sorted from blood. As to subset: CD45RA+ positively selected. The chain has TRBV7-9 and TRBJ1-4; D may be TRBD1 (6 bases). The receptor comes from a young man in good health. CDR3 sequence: CASSPRGGQGNEKLFF. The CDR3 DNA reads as TGTGCCAGCAGCCCACGAGGCGGGCAGGGGAATGAAAAACTGTTTTTT.